This TCR beta chain was found in a study of CD8 T cells in ankylosing spondylitis. Using quantitative 5'-RACE with molecular barcodes, the authors made TCR beta libraries. MiXCR was run by TCRdb on the 5' RACE reads, yielding one entry per CDR3 protein. The table lists 800,000 to 900,000 distinct CDR3 sequences, about an eighth of them singletons. V was shortened by 8 bases and J by 4 bases, with 14 bases between the two germline ends. Germline V gives CDR1 SNHLY, CDR2 FYNNEI. The CDR3 runs 13 residues. This clonotype was seen a few times. No antigen is known for it. Findings and caveats of the study: From matched ankylosing spondylitis synovial fluid, disease-linked clones were reportedly recovered at significantly enriched levels. Ankylosing spondylitis blood appeared to carry a characteristic TCR beta motif of roughly eight highly homologous variants. Disease-linked clones, CD8+, were relatively rare in peripheral blood.

The chain employs TRBV2 and TRBJ1-1; D uncertain. The clonotype originates from a male donor with ankylosing spondylitis. Material: blood, either unsorted or a sorted T cell fraction (not recorded which). CDR3 sequence (DNA): TGTGCCAGCTTGTGGGCCTCGGGCACTGAAGCTTTCTTT. It codes for CASLWASGTEAFF. The full variable domain, with the rest looked up from reference TRBV2 and TRBJ1-1, is EPEVTQTPSHQVTQMGQEVILRCVPISNHLYFYWYRQILGQKVEFLVSFYNNEISEKSEIFDDQFSVERPDGSNFTLKIRSTKLEDSAMYFCASLWASGTEAFFGQGTRLTVV.